Each of the 24 T cell receptor beta chains below was sequenced from the same sample in a study of regulatory T cells in long-lasting Graves disease. Stated time point: persistent/refractory GD, antithyroid drugs over 5 years with positive TRAb. TCR sequences were obtained from RNA taken from PBMCs. Building of the TCR beta libraries involved iRepertoire HTBI primers and Arm-PCR of CDR3 regions. TCRdb recomputed calls from the multiplex PCR reads with MiXCR, one row per CDR3 protein. The sample has 350,000 to 500,000 distinct CDR3 sequences, approximately 22% seen once. This specimen consisted of peripheral blood mononuclear cells (PBMCs), obtained when the disease was refractory, from a patient treated with antithyroid drugs. Receptor source: a female donor with Graves disease.

This clonotype was observed many times. This chain uses TRBV29-1 with TRBJ2-7; no firm D call. CDR1 is SQVTM, CDR2 ANQGSEA, per germline. The CDR3 is 13 residues long. The V end was cut by 1 base, the J end by 3 bases, with 10 bases between. CDR3 protein: CSVEVGVGYEQYF. The CDR3 DNA is TGCAGCGTTGAAGTCGGAGTAGGCTACGAGCAGTACTTC.

This clonotype came up many times. The chain is built from TRBV28 and TRBJ1-6; 9 bases are shared with TRBD1. J gave up 5 bases and V 4 bases, and 6 bases lay outside the gene matches. The CDR3 runs to 16 residues. Germline V gene data show CDR1 as MDHEN and CDR2 as SYDVKM. As DNA, the CDR3 is TGTGCCAGCAGTTCATTACAGGGGGCAAATAATTCACCCCTCCACTTT. Translation: CASSSLQGANNSPLHF.

The V gene is TRBV28, the J gene TRBJ1-1; 11 nucleotides align to TRBD1. The V gene's germline CDR1 is MDHEN and CDR2 SYDVKM. Losses at the gene ends were 6 bases for V and 10 bases for J; bases not matched to a gene: 22. CDR3 length: 18 amino acids. The CDR3 bases are TGTGCCAGCAGCCACGTCAGGACAGGGGGCGGCCAGCGCGTATCAGCTTTCTTT. Protein sequence: CASSHVRTGGGQRVSAFF.

Ten or more counts support this clonotype. This chain joins TRBV2 and TRBJ2-3; 7 positions agree with TRBD2. The germline CDR1 and CDR2 sequences are SNHLY and FYNNEI. CDR3 size: 16 residues. Trimming cost V 8 bases and J 0 bases; bases outside gene matches: 11. CDR3 protein: CASPRPSGVSTDTQYF. DNA of the CDR3: TGTGCCAGCCCTCGCCCCAGCGGGGTTAGCACAGATACGCAGTATTTT.

The rearrangement uses TRBV18 and TRBJ1-2; D may be TRBD1 (5 bases). This CDR3 region has 17 residues. The V and J ends lost 3 bases and 0 bases respectively, with 17 bases between them. CDR1 is KGHSH and CDR2 is LQKENI in the germline V gene. Written as DNA, the CDR3 is TGTGCCAGCTCACCGATGACGGGGGGGAAATCTAACTATGGCTACACCTTC. It is translated as CASSPMTGGKSNYGYTF.

This clonotype was seen many times. The CDR3 end shows no conserved phenylalanine or tryptophan, and so a read error is likely. The DNA is omitted, as the CDR3 cannot be located on it reliably, and the CDR3 follows TCRdb's listing. This chain connects TRBV12-3 or TRBV12-4 to TRBJ2-7; TRBD1, the table's D call, was not compared with the DNA. The CDR3 totals 9 residues, both ends included. The CDR3: CASRRGTAA.

The rearrangement uses TRBV7-9 and TRBJ2-6; D might be TRBD1 or TRBD2, each matching 6 bases. The CDR3 has 17 amino acids. CDR1 SEHNR and CDR2 FQNEAQ come from the germline V gene (reference sequence). The V and J ends lost 5 bases and 0 bases respectively, with 14 bases between them. The CDR3, as DNA: TGTGCCAGCAGCCCCTGGGGGGCCGTCTCTGGGGCCAACGTCCTGACTTTC. Protein product: CASSPWGAVSGANVLTF.

Note on this clonotype: This may stem from a read error, because a much larger clone lies one nucleotide away. This CDR3 fails to terminate in the conserved phenylalanine or tryptophan, so it likely reflects a read error. The chain employs TRBV2 and TRBJ2-7; TRBD2 aligns across 7 bases. Germline CDR1 SNHLY, CDR2 FYNNEI. The CDR3 totals 15 residues. V lost 1 base to trimming and J lost 2 bases; unmatched junction nucleotides: 5. The DNA of the CDR3 is TGTGCCAGCAGTGAAGGGGAGGGGACGACCTACGAGCAGTACTCC. Protein sequence: CASSEGEGTTYEQYS.

This chain connects TRBV4-1 to TRBJ1-6; 7 bases agree with TRBD1. Germline assignment: CDR1 MGHRA and CDR2 YSYEKL. This CDR3 is 17 amino acids long. V trimming: 2 bases; J trimming: 8 bases; junction bases outside the gene matches: 12. The CDR3 spells CASSQSSDRAGDSPLHF. Here the CDR3 DNA reads TGCGCCAGCAGCCAATCCTCCGACAGGGCTGGAGATTCACCCCTCCACTTT.

The V call is TRBV5-1, the J call TRBJ2-7, with 9 nucleotides matching TRBD2. Trimming at V came to 4 bases and at J to 2 bases, leaving 16 bases not matched to a gene. Germline-derived CDR1 and CDR2 are SGHRS and YFSETQ. CDR3 length equals 18 residues. CDR3 sequence reads: CASSRTPSQIAGAYEQYF. CDR3 nucleotide sequence: TGCGCCAGCAGCCGAACACCCTCCCAGATAGCGGGAGCCTACGAGCAGTACTTC.

The chain is built from TRBV6-1 and TRBJ2-3; 13 positions match TRBD2. The CDR3 totals 16 residues. V was pared by 6 bases and J by 8 bases, with 11 bases of the junction left unmatched. The germline V gene encodes CDR1 MNHNS and CDR2 SASEGT. The CDR3 loop reads CASSETGTSGVVTQYF. The CDR3 coding sequence is TGTGCCAGCAGCGAAACAGGGACTAGCGGGGTGGTTACGCAGTATTTT.

This clonotype was recorded at least ten times. This rearrangement joins TRBV7-2 to TRBJ2-5; 8 nucleotides align to TRBD2. The CDR3 extends over 15 amino acids. Germline CDR1 and CDR2: SGHTA and FQGNSA. Trimming removed 4 bases from V and 5 bases from J; junction bases left unmatched: 9. CDR3 coding DNA: TGTGCCAGCAGCTCTACACAGCGGGAGAAGGAGACCCAGTACTTC. Its translation: CASSSTQREKETQYF.

This clonotype turned up a few times. CDR3 protein: CASSFLEQGLPSYEQYF. CDR3 nucleotide sequence: TGTGCCAGCAGTTTTCTCGAGCAAGGCCTACCATCCTACGAGCAGTACTTC. This sequence joins TRBV27 and TRBJ2-7, with D unresolved. The length of the CDR3 is 17 residues. CDR1 MNHEY and CDR2 SMNVEV come from the germline V gene (reference sequence). V lost 3 bases and J 1 base, leaving 19 bases between the germline ends.

This clonotype has a single count. A much bigger clone sits one base away, suggesting this may be a read error. V is TRBV6-1 and J is TRBJ1-6; 10 bases agree with TRBD1. Germline CDR1 and CDR2: MNHNS and SASEGT. The CDR3 totals 14 residues. Germline trimming cut 8 bases from V and 9 bases from J; bases unmatched to any gene: 7. CDR3 coding DNA: TGTGCCAGCGGGCGACAGGGGGCAAGTTCACCCCTCCACTTT. Its translation is CASGRQGASSPLHF.

This clonotype appeared many times. The chain employs TRBV28 and TRBJ1-5, with 9 bases identical to TRBD1. Germline values: CDR1 MDHEN, CDR2 SYDVKM. The CDR3 has 16 amino acids. Losses at the gene ends were 6 bases for V and 12 bases for J; bases not matched to a gene: 18. CDR3 DNA sequence: TGTGCCAGCAGCAAGCCCGACAGGGGGATCCGGGCTTACCAGCATTTT. It yields the protein CASSKPDRGIRAYQHF.

Notes on this clonotype: At one end the junction does not follow the germline gene, possibly because of a read error. This sequence joins TRBV29-1 and TRBJ1-2, with unresolved D. The CDR3 is 13 amino acids. The germline V gene has CDR1 SQVTM and CDR2 ANQGSEA. This CDR3 is CNVEDRSRSGYTF. The DNA of the CDR3 is TGCAACGTTGAAGATAGGTCACGATCAGGCTACACCTTC.

This clonotype was picked up many times. The J gene is TRBJ2-5, the V gene TRBV2, with D unclear. This CDR3 contains 14 residues. V was trimmed by 2 bases and J by 4 bases, leaving 11 bases between them. Germline-derived CDR1 and CDR2 are SNHLY and FYNNEI. The CDR3 sequence is CASSESAGRETQYF. The DNA of the CDR3 is TGTGCCAGCAGTGAATCCGCCGGCCGAGAGACCCAGTACTTC. The full variable domain, completed using reference TRBV2 and TRBJ2-5, is EPEVTQTPSHQVTQMGQEVILRCVPISNHLYFYWYRQILGQKVEFLVSFYNNEISEKSEIFDDQFSVERPDGSNFTLKIRSTKLEDSAMYFCASSESAGRETQYFGPGTRLLVL.

The V gene is TRBV7-9, the J gene TRBJ1-5; no clear D. This CDR3 comprises 12 residues. Germline CDR1 is SEHNR and CDR2 is FQNEAQ (reference sequence). Between the trimmed V and J ends, which lost 5 bases and 9 bases, there was a span of 11 bases. The CDR3: CASSRDSGPQHF. CDR3 nucleotide sequence: TGTGCCAGCAGCAGGGATTCCGGGCCCCAGCATTTT.

The CDR3 region is CASSHRLGHSGNTIYF. The CDR3 bases are TGTGCCAGCAGCCACCGGTTGGGCCACTCTGGAAACACCATATATTTT. The chain uses TRBV7-9 and TRBJ1-3; D unresolved. V was trimmed by 5 bases and J by 0 bases, leaving 14 bases between them. The germline gives CDR1 SEHNR, CDR2 FQNEAQ (reference sequence). The CDR3 sequence is 16 residues long.

This clonotype was picked up many times. The gene calls are TRBV27 and TRBJ1-2; D is unclear. CDR3 length: 13 amino acids. Trimming took 2 bases from V and 4 from J, leaving 8 bases between them. CDR1 and CDR2 from the germline V gene are MNHEY and SMNVEV (reference sequence). CDR3 loop: CASSLGSSYGYTF. In nucleotides, the CDR3 is TGTGCCAGCAGTTTAGGATCCAGCTATGGCTACACCTTC.

This clonotype was observed a handful of times. The chain has TRBV6-1 and TRBJ2-4; D is unclear. The CDR3 loop spans 13 amino acids. The germline V gene encodes CDR1 MNHNS and CDR2 SASEGT. V was trimmed by 9 bases and J by 7 bases, leaving 16 bases between them. In DNA form, the CDR3 reads TGTGCCAGTGAAAAATATACCCGTAACATTCAGTACTTC. It yields the protein CASEKYTRNIQYF.

Ten or more counts support this clonotype. V is TRBV25-1 and J is TRBJ2-5, with 14 bases that match TRBD2. The germline CDR1 and CDR2 sequences are MGHDK and SYGVNS. This CDR3 has 16 residues. V lost 4 bases, J lost 5 bases, and 6 bases stayed unmatched. The CDR3 DNA follows: TGTGCCAGCAGTGCATGGGGACTAGCGGGAGACGAGACCCAGTACTTC. It yields the protein CASSAWGLAGDETQYF.

Ten or more counts support this clonotype. CDR3 sequence: CASSTLRRYGYTF. CDR3 bases: TGTGCCAGCAGTACCCTAAGGAGATATGGCTACACCTTC. The V call is TRBV12-3 or TRBV12-4, the J call TRBJ1-2; no definite D call. V shed 5 bases and J shed 5 bases, with 12 bases lying between them. The length of the CDR3 is 13 residues.

This clonotype was counted many times. This chain uses TRBV2 with TRBJ1-2, with D maybe TRBD1 (5 bases). The CDR3 contains 14 residues. Trimming took 6 bases from V and 5 from J, leaving 16 bases between them. Germline-derived CDR1 and CDR2 are SNHLY and FYNNEI. The DNA for the CDR3 is TGTGCCAGCAGGCCACAGGCCCGGTCTTATGGCTACACCTTC. Its protein is CASRPQARSYGYTF.